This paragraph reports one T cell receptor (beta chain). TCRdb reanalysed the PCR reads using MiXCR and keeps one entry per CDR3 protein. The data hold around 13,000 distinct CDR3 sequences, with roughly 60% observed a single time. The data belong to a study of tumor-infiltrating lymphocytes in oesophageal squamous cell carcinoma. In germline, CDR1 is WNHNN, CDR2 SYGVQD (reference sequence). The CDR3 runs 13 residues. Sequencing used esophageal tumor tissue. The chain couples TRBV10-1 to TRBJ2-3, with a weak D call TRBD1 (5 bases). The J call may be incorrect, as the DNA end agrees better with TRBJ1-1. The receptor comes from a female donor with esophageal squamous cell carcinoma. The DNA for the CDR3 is TGCGCCAGCAGTTCGGACAAAAACACTGAAGCTTTCTTT. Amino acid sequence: CASSSDKNTEAFF.